The rows below give T cell receptor beta chains drawn from one sample of a study of CD8 T cells in ankylosing spondylitis. TCRdb called the 5' RACE reads again in MiXCR, with one record for every CDR3 protein. The sample comprises approximately 200,000 distinct CDR3 sequences, 13% of which are singletons, and about 17% rests with the top ten. What was sequenced was blood, either unsorted or a sorted T cell fraction (not recorded which). The source of these receptors is a male donor with ankylosing spondylitis or in good health (not recorded which). Each CDR3 is given without its conserved first and last residue. A D gene is named only where the DNA matches it firmly.

V gene	CDR3 length	J gene	D gene	CDR3 protein
TRBV29-1	11	TRBJ2-7	TRBD1	SVSGTGGFEQY
TRBV2	12	TRBJ1-1	TRBD1	ASSAGQGATEAF
TRBV11-1	13	TRBJ2-1	.	ASSPRPGELNEQF
TRBV27	13	TRBJ2-1	TRBD1	ASSSGTGGWNEQF
TRBV5-6	10	TRBJ1-6	.	ASSLSGSPLH
TRBV27	11	TRBJ1-2	.	ASSDRRDYGYT
TRBV24-1	17	TRBJ2-1	TRBD2	ATSDSASGGSSSYNEQF
TRBV7-8	15	TRBJ1-1	TRBD1	ASSLSSRQGAITEAF
TRBV6-1	13	TRBJ2-1	TRBD2	ASTRTSGSYNEQF
TRBV2	17	TRBJ2-4	TRBD1	ASTRFHRGLGLAKNIQY
TRBV27	12	TRBJ1-2	.	ASSPDRANYGYT
TRBV24-1	11	TRBJ2-1	.	ATSDPPGNEQF
TRBV5-5	12	TRBJ1-4	TRBD1	ASSAQGEDEKLF
TRBV4-2	11	TRBJ2-5	.	ASSQEVGQFAN
TRBV10-3	11	TRBJ2-1	.	AISGQDGDEQF
TRBV25-1	11	TRBJ1-2	TRBD1	ASSGPGGNGYT
TRBV4-1	14	TRBJ2-7	.	ASSQITGKSFYEQY
TRBV24-1	13	TRBJ2-3	.	ATSDFGGGGDTQY
TRBV15	13	TRBJ2-1	TRBD2	ATSPWGGSYNEQF
TRBV5-1	13	TRBJ1-1	.	ASSLDGRLNTEAF
TRBV4-2	11	TRBJ2-1	.	ASSQDRLGDQF
TRBV5-4	11	TRBJ2-7	.	ASSSPNSYEQY
TRBV4-1	13	TRBJ2-3	.	ASSHRDLAPDTQY
TRBV10-3	11	TRBJ2-1	.	AISGTGVGEQF
TRBV30	13	TRBJ2-7	.	AWSTGAGDSYEQY
TRBV4-1	13	TRBJ2-7	TRBD1	ASSPGTANSYEQY
TRBV4-1	14	TRBJ1-2	TRBD1	ASSLSVDRVYDGYT
TRBV29-1	11	TRBJ2-7	.	SVGSREGREQY
TRBV7-9	15	TRBJ2-7	TRBD1	ASSLGQGARSLYEQY
TRBV6-1	13	TRBJ2-1	TRBD1	ASSEAVQGADEQF
TRBV14	14	TRBJ1-2	TRBD1	ASSQVYRGPLHGYT
TRBV20-1	13	TRBJ2-3	.	SASSEGTSTDTQY
TRBV11-2	14	TRBJ2-1	.	ASSPLPGQPNNEQF
TRBV27	14	TRBJ1-1	TRBD1	ASSSPRTGKNTEAF
TRBV11-2	15	TRBJ2-1	.	ASTRTGAAGKGYEQF
TRBV29-1	12	TRBJ1-2	TRBD1	SVWGDSLFNGYT
TRBV4-2	13	TRBJ2-7	TRBD2	ASSQESSGSYEQY